These T cell receptor beta chains were read from a single sample in a study of cytomegalovirus exposure and HLA in healthy donors. Some clones are missing from TCRdb's copy, which holds only in-frame ones; the method was immunoSEQ multiplex PCR. This sample has around 120,000 clones, with 70% to 85% found just once. The specimen sequenced was PBMCs. These receptors all come from a man aged 50 to 60 in good health and CMV-seropositive. The CDR3 runs from the conserved cysteine through the conserved F or W. The order of the fields is V gene, CDR3 length, J gene, CDR3 protein.

V: TRBV11-2; length: 17; J: TRBJ2-1; CDR3: CASSLAGLAGGYNEQFF
V: TRBV30; length: 14; J: TRBJ1-6; CDR3: CACPGRGIRSPLHF
V: TRBV5-5; length: 15; J: TRBJ1-6; CDR3: CASSRGQSYNSPLHF
V: TRBV19; length: 13; J: TRBJ1-4; CDR3: CAVNLGRGEKLFF
V: TRBV6-5; length: 15; J: TRBJ2-3; CDR3: CASSYSDRVTDTQYF
V: TRBV6-5; length: 14; J: TRBJ1-6; CDR3: CASRGGQDNSPLHF
V: TRBV10-1; length: 14; J: TRBJ2-3; CDR3: CASSESSSGRNPYF
V: TRBV7-8; length: 17; J: TRBJ1-5; CDR3: CASSLVRSGYSNQPQHF
V: TRBV2; length: 12; J: TRBJ2-1; CDR3: CASSVAGGIGIF
V: TRBV29-1; length: 14; J: TRBJ1-3; CDR3: CSVESGLSGNTIYF
V: TRBV4-3; length: 15; J: TRBJ1-4; CDR3: CASSQGDRGGEKLFF
V: TRBV5-6; length: 15; J: TRBJ1-1; CDR3: CASSLVDRAYTEAFF
V: TRBV2; length: 11; J: TRBJ1-5; CDR3: CASGRNQPQHF
V: TRBV5-1; length: 16; J: TRBJ1-6; CDR3: CASNYLTGSYNSPLHF
V: TRBV29-1; length: 12; J: TRBJ1-1; CDR3: CSVKTGNTEAFF
V: TRBV10-3; length: 14; J: TRBJ1-3; CDR3: CAISEQGPGNTIYF
V: TRBV7-9; length: 14; J: .; CDR3: CASSLNRGQDEQYF
V: TRBV7-8; length: 13; J: TRBJ1-1; CDR3: CASSQGGRTEAFF
V: TRBV5-4; length: 15; J: TRBJ2-2; CDR3: CASSLQGVETGELFF
V: TRBV28; length: 13; J: TRBJ1-2; CDR3: CASSQDRTYGYTF
V: TRBV6-6; length: 12; J: TRBJ2-4; CDR3: CASSYSGGGGYF
V: TRBV18; length: 13; J: TRBJ1-1; CDR3: CASSSGENTEAFF
V: TRBV7-2; length: 16; J: TRBJ2-5; CDR3: CASSFYYNRGGETQYF
V: TRBV6-1; length: 13; J: TRBJ2-2; CDR3: CASSHSGPGELFF
V: TRBV7-8; length: 16; J: TRBJ1-4; CDR3: CASSSLTGVVDEKLFF
V: TRBV5-6; length: 16; J: TRBJ1-2; CDR3: CASSYQTGTAFYGYTF
V: TRBV7-8; length: 15; J: TRBJ2-1; CDR3: CASSLGTSGTNEQFF
V: TRBV27; length: 16; J: TRBJ2-5; CDR3: CASSLGERGGKETQYF